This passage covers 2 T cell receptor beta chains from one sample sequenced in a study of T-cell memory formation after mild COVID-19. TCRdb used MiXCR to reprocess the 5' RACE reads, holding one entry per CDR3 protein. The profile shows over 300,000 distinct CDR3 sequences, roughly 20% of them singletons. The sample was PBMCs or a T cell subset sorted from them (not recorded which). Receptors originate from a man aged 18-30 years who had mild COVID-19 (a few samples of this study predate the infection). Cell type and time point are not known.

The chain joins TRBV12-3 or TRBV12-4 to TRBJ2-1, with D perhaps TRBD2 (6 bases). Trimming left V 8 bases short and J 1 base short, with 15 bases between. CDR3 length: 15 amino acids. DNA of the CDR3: TGTGCCAGCTCCTCACGGAGGGCATCCTACAATGAGCAGTTCTTC. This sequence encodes CASSSRRASYNEQFF.

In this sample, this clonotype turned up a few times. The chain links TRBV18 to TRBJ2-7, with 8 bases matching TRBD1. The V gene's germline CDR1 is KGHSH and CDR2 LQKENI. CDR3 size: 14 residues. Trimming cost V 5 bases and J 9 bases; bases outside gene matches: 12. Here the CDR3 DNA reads TGTGCCAGCTCATCGGGACAGGAACCACAGGGGCAGTACGTC. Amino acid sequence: CASSSGQEPQGQYV.